Shown below are 27 T cell receptor beta chains from a single sample sequenced in a study of T-cell memory formation after mild COVID-19. Each CDR3 protein is one row after TCRdb ran MiXCR on the 5' RACE reads. The sample has some 300,000 distinct CDR3 sequences, 15% to 20% seen once. Sequencing input: PBMCs or a T cell subset sorted from them (not recorded which). The receptor set was obtained from a man aged 18 to 30 who had mild COVID-19 (a few samples of this study predate the infection). Cell type and time point are not known.

This clonotype was seen only a few times. This rearrangement joins TRBV12-3 or TRBV12-4 to TRBJ2-5; D is possibly TRBD1 (6 bases). CDR3 length: 13 amino acids. Trimming took 5 bases from V and 7 from J, leaving 14 bases between them. The CDR3 here is CASSRQGSGTQYF. The CDR3 DNA reads as TGTGCCAGCAGTCGTCAGGGGTCGGGGACCCAGTACTTC.

This clonotype was seen many times. The V call is TRBV5-6, the J call TRBJ2-2, with TRBD1 as a possible D gene (6 bases). The germline CDR1 and CDR2 sequences are SGHDT and YYEEEE. The V end was cut by 2 bases, the J end by 5 bases, with 10 bases between. The CDR3 covers 14 residues. DNA for the CDR3: TGTGCCAGCAGCTTACAGGGCGGAACCGGGGAGCTGTTTTTT. This encodes CASSLQGGTGELFF.

This clonotype was detected a few times. The chain is built from TRBV20-1 and TRBJ1-6; tentative D call: TRBD1 (5 bases). The germline V gene has CDR1 DFQATT and CDR2 SNEGSKA (reference sequence). The CDR3 consists of 13 residues. The germline V and J ends were trimmed by 3 bases and 9 bases, with 12 bases remaining between them. Here the CDR3 reads CSARRTGGSPLHF. Here the CDR3 DNA reads TGCAGTGCTAGGCGAACTGGGGGTTCACCCCTCCACTTT.

This clonotype was detected only a few times. V is TRBV7-2 and J is TRBJ2-1; TRBD1 or TRBD2 may be the D gene (7 bases each). V gave up 1 base and J gave up 0 bases, with 16 bases separating them. Germline CDR1 is SGHTA and CDR2 is FQGNSA. The CDR3 extends over 18 amino acids. The CDR3 is CASSLGVTGRASYNEQFF. As DNA, the CDR3 is TGTGCCAGCAGCTTAGGAGTGACAGGGAGGGCCTCCTACAATGAGCAGTTCTTC.

This chain links TRBV4-3 with TRBJ2-5; no firm D call. This CDR3 spans 14 amino acids. Trimming took 0 bases from V and 5 from J, leaving 10 bases between them. The germline V gene encodes CDR1 LGHNA and CDR2 YSLEER. CDR3 region: CASSQESTKETQYF. The CDR3 DNA reads as TGCGCCAGCAGCCAAGAGAGCACGAAGGAGACCCAGTACTTC.

The V gene is TRBV4-3, the J gene TRBJ2-3, with 7 bases matching TRBD1. Germline CDR1 and CDR2: LGHNA and YSLEER. This CDR3 is 15 amino acids long. After removal of 2 bases from V and 1 base from J, the junction contained 3 bases not matched to a gene. CDR3 nucleotide sequence: TGCGCCAGCAGCCAACGACAGGGCCGCACAGATACGCAGTATTTT. Its translation: CASSQRQGRTDTQYF.

This clonotype came up a few times. This sequence joins TRBV12-3 or TRBV12-4 and TRBJ2-7; no firm D call. V dropped 0 bases and J dropped 3 bases, with 6 bases sitting between them. The CDR3 has 13 amino acids. The CDR3 DNA follows: TGTGCCAGCAGTTTAGCAGAATTCTACGAGCAGTACGTC. It yields the protein CASSLAEFYEQYV.

In this sample, this clonotype turned up a few times. The genes are TRBV3-1 and TRBJ2-3, with D maybe TRBD2 (6 bases). Germline assignment: CDR1 LGHDT and CDR2 YNNKEL (reference sequence). With 2 bases removed from V and 0 bases from J, the gap between germline ends came to 9 bases. CDR3 size: 15 residues. The CDR3 DNA is TGTGCCAGCAGCCAATTCGGGACTAGCACAGATACGCAGTATTTT. It yields the protein CASSQFGTSTDTQYF.

The CDR3 is CASSIVGGNYEQYF. The CDR3 DNA reads TGTGCCAGTAGTATAGTTGGGGGGAACTACGAGCAGTACTTC. The rearrangement uses TRBV19 and TRBJ2-7; tentatively, D is TRBD2 (6 bases). The CDR3 sequence is 14 residues long. V was shortened by 1 base and J by 3 bases, with 10 bases between the two germline ends. Per germline, CDR1 LNHDA and CDR2 SQIVND (reference sequence).

This clonotype was counted a few times. The chain combines TRBV5-1 with TRBJ1-4, with TRBD1 as a possible D gene (5 bases). The ends were cut back, 0 bases at V and 2 bases at J, with 14 bases in the middle. CDR3 size: 17 residues. From germline, CDR1 is SGHRS and CDR2 YFSETQ. The CDR3, as DNA: TGCGCCAGCAGCTTGGAAAGGGGTGGTCTGACTAATGAAAAACTGTTTTTT. It yields the protein CASSLERGGLTNEKLFF.

CDR3 sequence reads: CASSFQSTGGQYEQYF. DNA of the CDR3: TGTGCCAGCAGCTTCCAGAGTACGGGGGGGCAGTACGAGCAGTACTTC. The chain is built from TRBV7-8 and TRBJ2-7, with 8 bases aligning to TRBD2. J gave up 4 bases and V 3 bases, and 11 bases lay outside the gene matches. There are 16 residues in the CDR3. Germline CDR1 is SGHVS and CDR2 is FQNEAQ.

This clonotype was seen a few times. This chain uses TRBV9 with TRBJ2-1; 9 nucleotides align to TRBD2. The germline V gene has CDR1 SGDLS and CDR2 YYNGEE. There are 15 residues in the CDR3. J gave up 2 bases and V 4 bases, and 4 bases lay outside the gene matches. In nucleotides, the CDR3 is TGTGCCAGCAGCCTCCGACTAGCGGCCTACAATGAGCAGTTCTTC. It yields the protein CASSLRLAAYNEQFF.

The J gene is TRBJ2-1, the V gene TRBV6-2 or TRBV6-3; D may be TRBD1 or TRBD2 (5 bases each). V dropped 6 bases and J dropped 9 bases, with 15 bases sitting between them. Germline CDR1 MNHEY, CDR2 SVGEGT. This CDR3 spans 13 amino acids. The CDR3 here is CASSRGGGSEQFF. The CDR3 DNA is TGTGCCAGCAGCCGGGGTGGGGGAAGTGAGCAGTTCTTC.

The genes are TRBV7-3 and TRBJ2-5; 10 nucleotides agree with TRBD2. V was pared by 4 bases and J by 1 base, with 3 bases of the junction left unmatched. Germline assignment: CDR1 SGHTA and CDR2 FQGTGA. This CDR3 region has 15 residues. The CDR3 sequence: CASSSLAGGQETQYF. CDR3 DNA: TGTGCCAGCAGCTCTTTAGCGGGGGGCCAAGAGACCCAGTACTTC.

This clonotype was seen more than once but under ten times. The chain employs TRBV20-1 and TRBJ1-2; 9 nucleotides align to TRBD1. The CDR3 has 12 amino acids. With 6 bases clipped from V and 5 bases from J, the junction kept 4 bases outside the gene matches. The germline CDR1 and CDR2 sequences are DFQATT and SNEGSKA (reference sequence). CDR3 sequence: CSAETGGYGYTF. The CDR3 DNA is TGCAGTGCCGAGACAGGGGGTTATGGCTACACCTTC.

The V gene is TRBV27, the J gene TRBJ2-3, with 11 bases matching TRBD2. V shed 3 bases, J shed 11 bases, and the junction held 7 bases outside the gene matches. This CDR3 comprises 14 residues. Germline CDR1 is MNHEY and CDR2 is SMNVEV (reference sequence). The DNA of the CDR3 is TGTGCCAGCAGTTTTGGTAGCGGGGGGGCCCAGCAGTATTTT. It encodes CASSFGSGGAQQYF.

This clonotype was seen ten or more times. The chain links TRBV15 to TRBJ2-7, with a weak D call TRBD1 (5 bases). This CDR3 has 14 amino acids. Germline CDR1 and CDR2: LNHNV and YYDKDF (reference sequence). V lost 0 bases and J 3 bases, leaving 9 bases between the germline ends. This CDR3 reads CATSRDNQGYEQYV. In DNA, the CDR3 is TGTGCCACCAGCAGAGATAATCAGGGCTACGAGCAGTACGTC.

The chain couples TRBV5-1 to TRBJ1-1; D gene ambiguous. V was cut by 1 base and J by 2 bases, with 9 bases left in between. CDR1 is SGHRS, CDR2 YFSETQ, per germline. The CDR3 runs 14 residues. The CDR3 loop reads CASSLSLSNTEAFF. CDR3 DNA: TGCGCCAGCAGCTTGTCGCTTTCAAACACTGAAGCTTTCTTT.

This clonotype was seen only a few times. This chain links TRBV7-9 with TRBJ2-7; D remains ambiguous. Trimming took 3 bases from V and 3 from J, leaving 3 bases between them. Germline values: CDR1 SEHNR, CDR2 FQNEAQ (reference sequence). The CDR3 is 11 amino acids. The CDR3 here is CASSFDYEQYF. CDR3 coding DNA: TGTGCCAGCAGCTTTGACTACGAGCAGTACTTC.

In its sample, this clonotype was seen many times. The genes are TRBV5-1 and TRBJ2-3; D gene unclear. The CDR3 runs 12 residues. Germline CDR1 reads SGHRS; CDR2 reads YFSETQ. V was pared by 4 bases and J by 6 bases, with 9 bases between. The DNA for the CDR3 is TGCGCCAGCAGCCTAGGTGTCGATACGCAGTATTTT. Its translation: CASSLGVDTQYF.

This chain uses TRBV12-3 or TRBV12-4 with TRBJ2-3, with TRBD2 matching 10 bases. The CDR3 contains 15 residues. With 8 bases clipped from V and 7 bases from J, the junction kept 12 bases outside the gene matches. CDR3 nucleotide sequence: TGTGCCAGCGCCCCGGGCAGCGGGGGGGGTAATACGCAGTATTTT. This sequence encodes CASAPGSGGGNTQYF.

The V call is TRBV4-3, the J call TRBJ1-4; D is unclear. Germline V gives CDR1 LGHNA, CDR2 YSLEER. The V gene lost 1 base and the J gene lost 11 bases, with 11 bases spanning the gap. The CDR3 is made up of 13 amino acids. In DNA form, the CDR3 reads TGCGCCAGCAGCCAAGTTGAGCGGTCGAAACTGTTTTTT. Its translation is CASSQVERSKLFF.

The chain recombines TRBV5-1 with TRBJ1-5; 7 bases fit TRBD1. Per germline, CDR1 SGHRS and CDR2 YFSETQ. There are 15 residues in the CDR3. Germline trimming cut 0 bases from V and 4 bases from J; bases unmatched to any gene: 4. CDR3 in amino acids: CASSLAGTVNQPQHF. DNA for the CDR3: TGCGCCAGCAGCTTGGCAGGGACAGTTAATCAGCCCCAGCATTTT. The complete variable domain, with remaining parts taken from reference TRBV5-1 and TRBJ1-5, reads KAGVTQTPRYLIKTRGQQVTLSCSPISGHRSVSWYQQTPGQGLQFLFEYFSETQRNKGNFPGRFSGRQFSNSRSEMNVSTLELGDSALYLCASSLAGTVNQPQHFGDGTRLSIL.

This chain connects TRBV5-1 to TRBJ1-6, with a weak D call TRBD1 (5 bases). The CDR3 loop spans 15 amino acids. With 0 bases removed from V and 7 bases from J, the gap between germline ends came to 11 bases. Germline V gene lookup returns CDR1 SGHRS and CDR2 YFSETQ. CDR3: CASSLAPGGNSPLHF. CDR3 in DNA: TGCGCCAGCAGCTTGGCCCCGGGGGGGAATTCACCCCTCCACTTT.

In its sample, this clonotype was seen a few times. The J gene is TRBJ1-2, the V gene TRBV5-6; D may be TRBD1 (5 bases). Germline V gene lookup returns CDR1 SGHDT and CDR2 YYEEEE. CDR3 length: 15 residues. V was clipped by 1 base and J by 0 bases, with 10 bases between them. The CDR3 protein is CASSLLAGTNYGYTF. The CDR3 region has the DNA TGTGCCAGCAGCTTGTTGGCAGGGACTAACTATGGCTACACCTTC.

V gene TRBV5-1 combines with J gene TRBJ1-5; no reliable D call. Germline V lookup: CDR1 SGHRS, CDR2 YFSETQ. The CDR3 runs to 16 residues. The germline V and J ends were trimmed by 4 bases and 2 bases, with 16 bases remaining between them. CDR3 sequence (DNA): TGCGCCAGCAGCCCCATCGGTGGAGGAGGCAATCAGCCCCAGCATTTT. This translates into CASSPIGGGGNQPQHF. The whole variable domain, filled in from reference TRBV5-1 and TRBJ1-5, reads KAGVTQTPRYLIKTRGQQVTLSCSPISGHRSVSWYQQTPGQGLQFLFEYFSETQRNKGNFPGRFSGRQFSNSRSEMNVSTLELGDSALYLCASSPIGGGGNQPQHFGDGTRLSIL.

The DNA for the CDR3 is TGTGCCAGCAGCCCCGGGAGGGGGGGGGCTATCAATGAGCAGTTCTTC. Its translation is CASSPGRGGAINEQFF. V usage is TRBV12-3 or TRBV12-4 and J usage is TRBJ2-1; 8 nucleotides agree with TRBD2. The CDR3 runs to 16 residues. Losses at the gene ends were 6 bases for V and 6 bases for J; bases not matched to a gene: 13.